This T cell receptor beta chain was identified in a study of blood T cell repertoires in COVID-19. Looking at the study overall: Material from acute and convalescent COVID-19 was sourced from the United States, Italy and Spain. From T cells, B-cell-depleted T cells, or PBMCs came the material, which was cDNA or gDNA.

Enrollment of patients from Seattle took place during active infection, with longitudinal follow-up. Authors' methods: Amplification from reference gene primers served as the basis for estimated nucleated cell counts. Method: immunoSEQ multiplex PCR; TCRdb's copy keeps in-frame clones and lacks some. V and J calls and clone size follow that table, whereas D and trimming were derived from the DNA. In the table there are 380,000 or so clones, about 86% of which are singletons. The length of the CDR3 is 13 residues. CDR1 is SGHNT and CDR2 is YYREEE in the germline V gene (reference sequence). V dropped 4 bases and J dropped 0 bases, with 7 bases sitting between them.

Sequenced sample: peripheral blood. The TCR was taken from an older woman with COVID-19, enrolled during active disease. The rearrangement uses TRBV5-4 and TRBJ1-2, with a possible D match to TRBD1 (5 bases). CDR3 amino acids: CASSAGSNYGYTF. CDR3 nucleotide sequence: TGTGCCAGCAGCGCAGGGTCTAACTATGGCTACACCTTC. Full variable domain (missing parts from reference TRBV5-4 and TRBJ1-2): ETGVTQSPTHLIKTRGQQVTLRCSSQSGHNTVSWYQQALGQGPQFIFQYYREEENGRGNFPPRFSGLQFPNYSSELNVNALELDDSALYLCASSAGSNYGYTFGSGTRLTVV.